The clone carrying this T cell receptor (beta chain) was counted a single time. Trimming took off 5 bases at V and 6 bases at J, with 11 bases between the two ends. This CDR3 region has 13 residues. CDR1 and CDR2 (germline): MDHEN, SYDVKM. Using its own MiXCR run on the 5' RACE reads, TCRdb lists one record per CDR3 protein. The data show some 550,000 distinct CDR3 sequences, 15% to 20% seen once. The entry originates in a study of T cells after yellow fever vaccination. Whole-study context: Those fractions that held only low numbers of cells were prepared using the SMART-Seq v4 Ultra Low Input RNA kit.

The sequences come from PBMCs, collected 15 days after the yellow fever booster vaccination. The clonotype was recovered from a young man who received the YFV17D yellow fever vaccine. The chain has TRBV28 and TRBJ1-5; no definite D call. CDR3 region: CASSVGYGQPQHF. The CDR3 DNA follows: TGTGCCAGCAGTGTGGGGTACGGTCAGCCCCAGCATTTT.